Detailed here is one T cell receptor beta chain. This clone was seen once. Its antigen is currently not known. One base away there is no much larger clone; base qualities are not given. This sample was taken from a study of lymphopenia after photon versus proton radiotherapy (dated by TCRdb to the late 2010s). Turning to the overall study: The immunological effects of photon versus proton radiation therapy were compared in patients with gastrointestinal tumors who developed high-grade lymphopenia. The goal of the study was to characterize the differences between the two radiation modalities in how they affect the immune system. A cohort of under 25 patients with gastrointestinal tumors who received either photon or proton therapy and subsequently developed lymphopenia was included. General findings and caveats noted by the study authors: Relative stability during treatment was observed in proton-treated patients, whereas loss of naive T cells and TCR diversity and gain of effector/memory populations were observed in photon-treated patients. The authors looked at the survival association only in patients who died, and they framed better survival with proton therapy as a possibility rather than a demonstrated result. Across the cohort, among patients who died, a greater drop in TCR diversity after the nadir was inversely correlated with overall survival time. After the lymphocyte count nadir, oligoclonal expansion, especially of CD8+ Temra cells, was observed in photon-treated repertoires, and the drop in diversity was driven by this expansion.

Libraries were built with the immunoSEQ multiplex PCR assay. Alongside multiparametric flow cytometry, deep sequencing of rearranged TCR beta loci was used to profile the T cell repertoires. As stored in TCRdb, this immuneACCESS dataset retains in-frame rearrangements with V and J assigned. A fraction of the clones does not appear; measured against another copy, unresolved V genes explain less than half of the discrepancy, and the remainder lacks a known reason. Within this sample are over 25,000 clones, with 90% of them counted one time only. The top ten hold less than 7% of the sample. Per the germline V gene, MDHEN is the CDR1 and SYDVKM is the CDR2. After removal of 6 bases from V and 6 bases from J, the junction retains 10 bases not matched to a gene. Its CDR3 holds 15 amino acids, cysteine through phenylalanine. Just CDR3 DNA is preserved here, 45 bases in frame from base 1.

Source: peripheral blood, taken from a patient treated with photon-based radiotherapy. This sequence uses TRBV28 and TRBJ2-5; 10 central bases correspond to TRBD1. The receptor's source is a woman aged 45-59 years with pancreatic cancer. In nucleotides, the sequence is TGTGCCAGCAGCTCACGTGACAGGGGGCTAAAGACCCAGTACTTC. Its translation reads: CASSSRDRGLKTQYF.